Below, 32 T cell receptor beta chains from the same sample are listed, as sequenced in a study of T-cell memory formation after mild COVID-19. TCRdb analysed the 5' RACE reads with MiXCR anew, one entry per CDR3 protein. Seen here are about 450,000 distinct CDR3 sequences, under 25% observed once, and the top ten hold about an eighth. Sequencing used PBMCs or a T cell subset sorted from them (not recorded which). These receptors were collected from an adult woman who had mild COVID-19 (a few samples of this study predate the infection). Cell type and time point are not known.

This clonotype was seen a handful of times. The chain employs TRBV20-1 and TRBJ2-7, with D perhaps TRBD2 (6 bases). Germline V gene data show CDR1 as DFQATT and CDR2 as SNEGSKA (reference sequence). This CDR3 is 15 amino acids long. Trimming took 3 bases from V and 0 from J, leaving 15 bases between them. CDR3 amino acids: CSASRGTQSSYEQYF. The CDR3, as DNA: TGCAGTGCTAGCCGCGGGACCCAAAGCTCCTACGAGCAGTACTTC.

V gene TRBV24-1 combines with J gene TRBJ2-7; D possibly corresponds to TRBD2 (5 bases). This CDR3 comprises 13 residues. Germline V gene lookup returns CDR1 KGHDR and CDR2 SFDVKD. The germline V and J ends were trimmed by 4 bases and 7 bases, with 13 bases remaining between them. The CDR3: CATSEPNTGEQYF. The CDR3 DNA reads TGTGCCACCAGTGAGCCGAATACGGGAGAGCAGTACTTC.

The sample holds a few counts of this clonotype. This chain's CDR3 is CASSQEARVSGNEQFF. The CDR3 region has the DNA TGCGCCAGCAGCCAAGAGGCGAGGGTATCGGGGAATGAGCAGTTCTTC. The chain carries TRBV4-1 and TRBJ2-1, with D maybe TRBD2 (5 bases). CDR1 is MGHRA, CDR2 YSYEKL, per germline. The CDR3 runs 16 residues. The ends were cut back, 0 bases at V and 7 bases at J, with 16 bases in the middle.

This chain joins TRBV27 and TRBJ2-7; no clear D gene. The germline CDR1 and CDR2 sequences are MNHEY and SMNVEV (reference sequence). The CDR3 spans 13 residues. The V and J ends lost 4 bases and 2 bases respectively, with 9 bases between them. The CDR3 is CASSSVTPYEQYF. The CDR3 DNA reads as TGTGCCAGCAGTTCGGTAACACCCTACGAGCAGTACTTC.

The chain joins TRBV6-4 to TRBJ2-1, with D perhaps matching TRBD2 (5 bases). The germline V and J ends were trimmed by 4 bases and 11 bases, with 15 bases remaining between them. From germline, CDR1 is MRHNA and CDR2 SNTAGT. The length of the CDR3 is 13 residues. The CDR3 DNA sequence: TGTGCCAGCAGTGCTTCCGGGGTTAACAAGCAGTTCTTC. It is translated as CASSASGVNKQFF.

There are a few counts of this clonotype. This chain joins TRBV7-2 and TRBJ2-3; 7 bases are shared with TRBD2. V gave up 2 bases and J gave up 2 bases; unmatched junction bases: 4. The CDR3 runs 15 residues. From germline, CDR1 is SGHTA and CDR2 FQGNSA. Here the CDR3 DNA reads TGTGCCAGCAGCTTACAAGCGGGACTCACAGATACGCAGTATTTT. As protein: CASSLQAGLTDTQYF.

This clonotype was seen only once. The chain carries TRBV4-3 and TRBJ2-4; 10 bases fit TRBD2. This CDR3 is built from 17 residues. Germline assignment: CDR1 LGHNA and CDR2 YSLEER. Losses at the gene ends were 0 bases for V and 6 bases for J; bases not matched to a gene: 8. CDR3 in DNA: TGCGCCAGCAGCCAAGATCCCCCTAGCGGGAGTTCAAACATTCAGTACTTC. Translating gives CASSQDPPSGSSNIQYF.

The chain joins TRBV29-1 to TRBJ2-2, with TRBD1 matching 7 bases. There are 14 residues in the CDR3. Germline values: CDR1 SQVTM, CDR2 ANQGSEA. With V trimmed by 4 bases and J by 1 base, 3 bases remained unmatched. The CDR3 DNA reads TGCAGCGTTGGGGGGACAGTGAACACCGGGGAGCTGTTTTTT. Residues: CSVGGTVNTGELFF.

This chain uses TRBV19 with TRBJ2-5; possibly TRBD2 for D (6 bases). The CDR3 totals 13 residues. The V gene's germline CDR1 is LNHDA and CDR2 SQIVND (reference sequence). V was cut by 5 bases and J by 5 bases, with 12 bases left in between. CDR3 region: CASSWLEGETQYF. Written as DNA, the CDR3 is TGTGCCAGTAGTTGGCTGGAGGGGGAGACCCAGTACTTC.

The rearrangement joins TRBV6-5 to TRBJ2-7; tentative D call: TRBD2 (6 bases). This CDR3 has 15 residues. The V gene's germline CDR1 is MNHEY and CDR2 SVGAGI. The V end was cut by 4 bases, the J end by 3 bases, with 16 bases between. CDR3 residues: CASSSSARRGYEQYF. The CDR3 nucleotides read TGTGCCAGCAGTTCGTCGGCCAGGAGGGGCTACGAGCAGTACTTC.

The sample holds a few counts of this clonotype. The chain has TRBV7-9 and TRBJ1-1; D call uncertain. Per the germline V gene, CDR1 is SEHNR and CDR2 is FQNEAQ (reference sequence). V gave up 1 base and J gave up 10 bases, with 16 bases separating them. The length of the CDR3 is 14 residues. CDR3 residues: CASSLGRDTRRAFF. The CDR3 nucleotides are TGTGCCAGCAGCTTAGGGCGAGACACGAGGAGAGCTTTCTTT.

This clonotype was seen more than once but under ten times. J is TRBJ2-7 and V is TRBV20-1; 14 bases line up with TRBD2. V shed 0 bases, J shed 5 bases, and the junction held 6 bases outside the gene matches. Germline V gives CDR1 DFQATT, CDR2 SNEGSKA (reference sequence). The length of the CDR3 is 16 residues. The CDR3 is CSAREPLGLAGDEQYF. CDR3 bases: TGCAGTGCTAGAGAGCCCCTGGGACTAGCGGGAGACGAGCAGTACTTC.

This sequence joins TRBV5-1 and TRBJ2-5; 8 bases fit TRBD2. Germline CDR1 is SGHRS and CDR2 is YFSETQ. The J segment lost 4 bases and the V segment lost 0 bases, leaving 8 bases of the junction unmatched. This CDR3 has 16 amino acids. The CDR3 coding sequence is TGCGCCAGCAGCTTGGGCTCGACTAGCGATGGAGAGACCCAGTACTTC. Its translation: CASSLGSTSDGETQYF.

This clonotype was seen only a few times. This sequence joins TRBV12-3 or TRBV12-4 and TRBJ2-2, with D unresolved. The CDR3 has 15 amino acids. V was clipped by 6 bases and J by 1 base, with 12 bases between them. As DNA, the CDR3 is TGTGCCAGCAGCAAGGTCGGTGGGAACACCGGGGAGCTGTTTTTT. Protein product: CASSKVGGNTGELFF.

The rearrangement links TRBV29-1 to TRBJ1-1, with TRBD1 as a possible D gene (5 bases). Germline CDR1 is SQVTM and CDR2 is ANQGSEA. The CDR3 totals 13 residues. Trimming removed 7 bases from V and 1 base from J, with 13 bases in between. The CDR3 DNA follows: TGCAGCGGCCAGGGTTTGTGGAACACTGAAGCTTTCTTT. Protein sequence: CSGQGLWNTEAFF.

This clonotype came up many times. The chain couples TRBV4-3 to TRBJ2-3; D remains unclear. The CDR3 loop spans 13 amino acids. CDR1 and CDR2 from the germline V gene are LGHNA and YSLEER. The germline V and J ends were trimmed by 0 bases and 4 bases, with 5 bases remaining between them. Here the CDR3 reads CASSQDKPDTQYF. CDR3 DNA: TGCGCCAGCAGCCAAGATAAACCAGATACGCAGTATTTT.

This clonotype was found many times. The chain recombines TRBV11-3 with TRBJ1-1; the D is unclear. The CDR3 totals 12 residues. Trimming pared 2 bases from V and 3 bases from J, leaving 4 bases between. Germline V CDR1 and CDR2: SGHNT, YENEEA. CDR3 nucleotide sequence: TGTGCCAGCAGCTTATTTGACACTGAAGCTTTCTTT. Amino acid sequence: CASSLFDTEAFF. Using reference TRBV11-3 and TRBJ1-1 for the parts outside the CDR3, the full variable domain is EAGVVQSPRYKIIEKKQPVAFWCNPISGHNTLYWYLQNLGQGPELLIRYENEEAVDDSQLPKDRFSAERLKGVDSTLKIQPAELGDSAVYLCASSLFDTEAFFGQGTRLTVV.

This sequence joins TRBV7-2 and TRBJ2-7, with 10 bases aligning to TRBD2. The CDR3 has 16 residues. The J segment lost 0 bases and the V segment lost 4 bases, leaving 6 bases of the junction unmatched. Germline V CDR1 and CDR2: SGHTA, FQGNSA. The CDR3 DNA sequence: TGTGCCAGCAGCTCCTATAGCGGGAGGAGCTCCTACGAGCAGTACTTC. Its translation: CASSSYSGRSSYEQYF.

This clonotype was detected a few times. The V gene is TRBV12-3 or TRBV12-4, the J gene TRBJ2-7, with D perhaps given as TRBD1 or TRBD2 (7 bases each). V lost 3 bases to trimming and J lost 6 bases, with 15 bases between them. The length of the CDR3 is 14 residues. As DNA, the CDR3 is TGTGCCAGCAGTTTGAGCGGGACAGTCCCCGAGCAGTACTTC. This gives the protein CASSLSGTVPEQYF.

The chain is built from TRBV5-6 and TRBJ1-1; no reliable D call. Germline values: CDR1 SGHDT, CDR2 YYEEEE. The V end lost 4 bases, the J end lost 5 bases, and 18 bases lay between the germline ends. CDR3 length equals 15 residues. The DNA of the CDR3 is TGTGCCAGCAGCAAAAACCCGAGTCGAGGGACTGAAGCTTTCTTT. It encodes CASSKNPSRGTEAFF.

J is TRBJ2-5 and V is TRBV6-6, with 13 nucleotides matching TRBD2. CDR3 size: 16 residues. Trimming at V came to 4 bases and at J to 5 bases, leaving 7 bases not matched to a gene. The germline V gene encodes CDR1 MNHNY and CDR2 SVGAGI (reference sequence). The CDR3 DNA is TGTGCCAGCAGTTCCGGGACTAGCGGGAAGGGGGAGACCCAGTACTTC. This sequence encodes CASSSGTSGKGETQYF.

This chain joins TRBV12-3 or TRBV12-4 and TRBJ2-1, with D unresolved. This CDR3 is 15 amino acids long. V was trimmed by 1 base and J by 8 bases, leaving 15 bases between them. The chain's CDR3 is CASSLVGPPGYEQFF. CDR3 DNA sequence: TGTGCCAGCAGTTTAGTTGGGCCTCCCGGGTATGAGCAGTTCTTC.

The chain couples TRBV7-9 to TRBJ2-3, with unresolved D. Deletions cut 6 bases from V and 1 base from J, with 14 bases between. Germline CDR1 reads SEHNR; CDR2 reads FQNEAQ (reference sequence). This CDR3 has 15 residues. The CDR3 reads CASSSWARGTDTQYF. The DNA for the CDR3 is TGTGCCAGCAGTTCCTGGGCCAGAGGCACAGATACGCAGTATTTT.

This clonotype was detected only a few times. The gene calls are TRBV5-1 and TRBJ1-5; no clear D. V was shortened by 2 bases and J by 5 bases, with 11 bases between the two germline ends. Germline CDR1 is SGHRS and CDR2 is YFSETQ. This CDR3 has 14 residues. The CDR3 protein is CASSLAGSDQPQHF. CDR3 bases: TGCGCCAGCAGCTTAGCAGGATCGGATCAGCCCCAGCATTTT.

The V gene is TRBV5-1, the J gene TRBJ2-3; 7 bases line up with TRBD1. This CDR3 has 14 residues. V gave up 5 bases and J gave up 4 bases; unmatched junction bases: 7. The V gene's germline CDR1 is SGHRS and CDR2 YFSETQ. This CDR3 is CASRRGQESDTQYF. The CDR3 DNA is TGCGCCAGCAGAAGGGGGCAGGAGTCAGATACGCAGTATTTT.

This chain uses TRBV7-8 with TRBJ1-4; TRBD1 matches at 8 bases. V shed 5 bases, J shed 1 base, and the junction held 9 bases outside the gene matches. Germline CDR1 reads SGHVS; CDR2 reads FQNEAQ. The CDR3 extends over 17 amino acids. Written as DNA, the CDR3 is TGTGCCAGCAGCACGCAGGGGGCGAGAGGAACTAATGAAAAACTGTTTTTT. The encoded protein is CASSTQGARGTNEKLFF.

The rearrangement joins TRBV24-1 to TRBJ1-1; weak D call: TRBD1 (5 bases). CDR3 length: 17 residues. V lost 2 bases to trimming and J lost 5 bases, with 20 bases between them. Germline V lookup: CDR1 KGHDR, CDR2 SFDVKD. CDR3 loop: CATSDSAGGGGKTEAFF. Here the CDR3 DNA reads TGTGCCACCAGTGATTCGGCCGGCGGGGGGGGAAAGACTGAAGCTTTCTTT.

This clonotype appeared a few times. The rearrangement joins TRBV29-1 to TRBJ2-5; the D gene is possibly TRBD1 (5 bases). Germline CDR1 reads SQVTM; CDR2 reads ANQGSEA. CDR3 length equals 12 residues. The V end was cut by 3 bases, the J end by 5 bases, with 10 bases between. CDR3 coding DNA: TGCAGCGTTGAGATGGGGCTTGAGACCCAGTACTTC. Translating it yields CSVEMGLETQYF.

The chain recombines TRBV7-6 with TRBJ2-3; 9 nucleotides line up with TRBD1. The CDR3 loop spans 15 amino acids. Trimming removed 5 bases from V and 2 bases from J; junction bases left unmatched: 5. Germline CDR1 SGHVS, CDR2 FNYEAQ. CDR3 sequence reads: CASSRGQGTTDTQYF. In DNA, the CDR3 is TGTGCCAGCAGCCGCGGACAGGGGACCACAGATACGCAGTATTTT.

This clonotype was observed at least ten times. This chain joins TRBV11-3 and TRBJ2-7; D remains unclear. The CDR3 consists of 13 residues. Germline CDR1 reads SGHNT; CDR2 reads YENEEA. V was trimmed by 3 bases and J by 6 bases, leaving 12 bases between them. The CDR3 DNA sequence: TGTGCCAGCAGCTTTTCCTATAGAGGCGAGCAGTACTTC. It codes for CASSFSYRGEQYF.

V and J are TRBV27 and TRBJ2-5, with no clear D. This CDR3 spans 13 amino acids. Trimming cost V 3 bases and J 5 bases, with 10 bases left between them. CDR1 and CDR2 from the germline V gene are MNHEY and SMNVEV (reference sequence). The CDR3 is CASSFDFKETQYF. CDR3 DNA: TGTGCCAGCAGTTTTGACTTTAAGGAGACCCAGTACTTC.

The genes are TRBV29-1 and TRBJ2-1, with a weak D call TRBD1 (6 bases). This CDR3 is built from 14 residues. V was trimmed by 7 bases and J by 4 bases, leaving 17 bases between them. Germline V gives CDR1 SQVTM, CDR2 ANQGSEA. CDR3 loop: CSATRGHLYNEQFF. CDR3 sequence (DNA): TGCAGCGCTACAAGGGGACATCTGTACAATGAGCAGTTCTTC.